This is a list of T cell receptor beta chains from one sample in a study of T cell responses to AZD1222 COVID-19 vaccine. TCRdb's table, derived via immunoSEQ multiplex PCR, lists solely in-frame clones and lacks some. The sample has over 65,000 clones; 85% to 90% are singletons. Sequencing was performed on peripheral blood, taken on day 0 of AZD1222 vaccination. The source is an adult in good health. Each CDR3 is given with its conserved first and last residue. A D gene is named only where the DNA matches it firmly. Rows may omit the clone size; those that give it use once, few, many or a size class.

>.|TRBJ2-1|15|TRBV7-6|TRBD2
TGTGCCAGCAGCTCGGGACTAGCGGGTTACAATGAGCAGTTCTTC
CASSSGLAGYNEQFF
>once|TRBJ1-2|14|TRBV21-1|.
TGTGCCAGCAGCAATGTGGCCCCTTCGTATGGCTACACCTTC
CASSNVAPSYGYTF
>.|TRBJ1-6|17|TRBV19|.
TGTGCCAGTAGTGCCACGTCGACGGGGGGTTTGAATTCACCCCTCCACTTT
CASSATSTGGLNSPLHF
>.|TRBJ2-7|14|TRBV10-3|.
TGTGCCATCAGGGGGGACCGAAGCTCCTACGAGCAGTACTTC
CAIRGDRSSYEQYF
>.|TRBJ2-7|15|TRBV5-6|.
TGTGCCAGCAACCCGGGGGCAGGGGGGTTGTACGAGCAGTACTTC
CASNPGAGGLYEQYF
>once|TRBJ2-7|17|TRBV15|TRBD2
TGTGCCACCAGCCCCCAGGCGAGCGGGAGGGGATCCTACGAGCAGTACTTC
CATSPQASGRGSYEQYF
>once|TRBJ2-2|16|TRBV2|TRBD2
TGTGCCAGCACCCCGGGAGGGGGGCGCAACACCGGGGAGCTGTTTTTT
CASTPGGGRNTGELFF
>.|TRBJ1-5|15|TRBV15|.
TGTGCCACCAGCAGAGCCTCGGGGAGCAATCAGCCCCAGCATTTT
CATSRASGSNQPQHF
>once|TRBJ1-2|13|TRBV19|.
TGTGCCAGTAACACCGGGACACCCTATGGCTACACCTTC
CASNTGTPYGYTF
>.|TRBJ1-1|15|TRBV6-1|.
TGTGCCAGCAGTGAGGGGCGGGGGGCCAGAACTGAAGCTTTCTTT
CASSEGRGARTEAFF
>.|TRBJ2-5|13|TRBV7-2|.
TGTGCCAGCAGCCCGACTAGTCGGGAGACCCAGTACTTC
CASSPTSRETQYF
>once|TRBJ1-3|14|TRBV20-1|.
TGCAGTGCTAGTGACAGCATCTCTGGAAACACCATATATTTT
CSASDSISGNTIYF
>.|TRBJ2-7|11|TRBV29-1|.
TGCAGCGTTGAAGATAGGGCCGTCATCTACTTC
CSVEDRAVIYF
>.|TRBJ1-1|14|TRBV27|TRBD1
TGTGCCAGCAGCGACAGGGGATTGAACACTGAAGCTTTCTTT
CASSDRGLNTEAFF
>once|TRBJ2-1|15|TRBV19|.
TGTGCCAGTAGTATCAGTGTGGGAGTAAGTAATGAGCAGTTCTTC
CASSISVGVSNEQFF
>once|TRBJ1-3|15|TRBV28|TRBD1
TGTGCCAGCAGTTCCGGGACAGCCAATAGAAACACCATATATTTT
CASSSGTANRNTIYF
>.|TRBJ2-5|15|TRBV4-2|.
TGTGCCAGCAGCCAGGATCAGGGGGGGGGAGAGACCCAGTACTTC
CASSQDQGGGETQYF
>few|TRBJ1-6|16|TRBV27|.
TGTGCCAGCAGTTTATCAGGACAAATCTATAATTCACCCCTCCACTTT
CASSLSGQIYNSPLHF
>.|TRBJ1-5|14|TRBV19|.
TGTGCCAGTAGTATAGTTCAGGGTGGACAGCCCCAGCATTTT
CASSIVQGGQPQHF
>.|TRBJ2-5|13|TRBV19|.
TGTGCCAGTAGGCCCCAGGGTGTGGAGACCCAGTACTTC
CASRPQGVETQYF
>.|TRBJ1-2|13|TRBV5-4|.
TGTGCCAGCAGGCTCGGGGGGGAAAATGGCTACACCTTC
CASRLGGENGYTF
>once|TRBJ2-3|17|TRBV19|TRBD2
TGTGCCAGTAGTATCTCCTCTAGCGGGGGAGGGAGGGATACGCAGTATTTT
CASSISSSGGGRDTQYF
>.|TRBJ2-5|15|TRBV29-1|TRBD1
TGCAGCGTACTCACGGAAAGGGGGCCGGGGGAGACCCAGTACTTC
CSVLTERGPGETQYF
>few|TRBJ2-5|18|TRBV28|.
TGTGCCAGCAGTTCACCAATCACAGCCGGGACTGACGCAAGTAGTTGGGACTTC
CASSSPITAGTDASSWDF
>.|TRBJ1-1|19|TRBV4-2|TRBD1
TGTGCCAGCAGCCCGAGAGCGGGACAGGGGGCAAACGTTAGGACTGAAGCTTTCTTT
CASSPRAGQGANVRTEAFF
>once|TRBJ2-3|16|TRBV5-1|TRBD2
TGCGCCAGCAGCTTGGCCATGGCGGGAGGGGCAGATACGCAGTATTTT
CASSLAMAGGADTQYF
>.|TRBJ2-1|17|TRBV27|TRBD2
TGTGCCAGCAGTTTATTGTGGGCTAGCGGGGGGTTAGATGAGCAGTTCTTC
CASSLLWASGGLDEQFF
>.|TRBJ1-2|15|TRBV24-1|TRBD1
TGTGCCACCAGTGATTCCGGGACAGGCGCCTATGGCTACACCTTC
CATSDSGTGAYGYTF
>.|TRBJ1-5|14|TRBV7-8|.
TGTGCCAGCAGCGCCCGGGACGGCAATCAGCCCCAGCATTTT
CASSARDGNQPQHF
>once|TRBJ2-7|15|TRBV11-1|TRBD2
TGTGCCAGCAGCCAGACTAGCGGGAACCCCTACGAGCAGTACTTC
CASSQTSGNPYEQYF
>few|TRBJ2-7|13|TRBV7-2|.
TGTGCCAGCAGCTTTTGGGGGCCCTACGAGCAGTACTTC
CASSFWGPYEQYF
>.|TRBJ2-1|13|TRBV5-1|.
TGCGCCAGCACGACTGCCTCCTACAATGAGCAGTTCTTC
CASTTASYNEQFF
>once|TRBJ2-7|18|TRBV27|.
TGTGCCAGCAGTCCGGGGGCTAGCGGCATTTCCCTTTCCTACGAGCAGTACTTC
CASSPGASGISLSYEQYF
>.|TRBJ1-5|16|TRBV27|.
TGTGCCAGCAGTTTTATCGACAGGATGGGGAATCAGCCCCAGCATTTT
CASSFIDRMGNQPQHF
>.|TRBJ2-3|15|TRBV29-1|TRBD2
TGCAGCGTTGAACTGGGGCTAGCGGGGGGGGATACGCAGTATTTT
CSVELGLAGGDTQYF
>.|TRBJ2-5|15|TRBV6-1|.
TGTGCCAGCAGTGAAGCGTGGGTAGGGACAGAGACCCAGTACTTC
CASSEAWVGTETQYF
>.|TRBJ2-1|13|TRBV27|.
TGTGCCAGCAGTTTAAGACACCACAATGAGCAGTTCTTC
CASSLRHHNEQFF
>once|TRBJ1-3|14|TRBV7-9|.
TGTGCCAGCAGCTTTCAGGGAACTGGAAACACCATATATTTT
CASSFQGTGNTIYF
>.|TRBJ1-5|13|TRBV19|.
TGTGCCAGCCGCGACAGAAGCAATCAGCCCCAGCATTTT
CASRDRSNQPQHF
>.|TRBJ2-1|16|TRBV27|.
TGTGCCAGCAGTTTATCTGAGGGAGGGGGATACAATGAGCAGTTCTTC
CASSLSEGGGYNEQFF
>.|TRBJ1-1|13|TRBV6-5|.
TGTGCCAGCAGCGAGAGGGGGATGACTGAAGCTTTCTTT
CASSERGMTEAFF
>.|TRBJ2-2|11|TRBV19|.
TGTGCCAGTAGTTACCCCGGGGAGCTGTTTTTT
CASSYPGELFF
>.|TRBJ2-3|13|TRBV19|.
TGTGCCAGTAGTGCGAGTAGCACAGATACGCAGTATTTT
CASSASSTDTQYF
>.|TRBJ2-7|16|TRBV5-8|.
TGTGCCAGCAGCCTTGGAAGCAGGGGGGGCTCCTACGAGCAGTACTTC
CASSLGSRGGSYEQYF
>.|TRBJ2-5|13|TRBV19|.
TGTGCCAGTAGTGGGGGCCTGCGGGAGACCCAGTACTTC
CASSGGLRETQYF
>few|TRBJ2-2|15|TRBV15|.
TGTGCCACCAGCAGAGTGCAGTTGAACACCGGGGAGCTGTTTTTT
CATSRVQLNTGELFF
>.|TRBJ1-1|14|TRBV11-1|.
TGTGCCAGCAGCTTAGTGGCGGCGAACACTGAAGCTTTCTTT
CASSLVAANTEAFF
>.|TRBJ2-2|15|TRBV28|.
TGTGCCAGCAGTTTAACAGGGCAGGGCAGTGGGGAGCTGTTTTTT
CASSLTGQGSGELFF
>.|TRBJ2-4|18|TRBV3-1/TRBV3-2|.
TGTGCCAGCAGCCAAAAAGCCCTATTCGGGACGGGAAAAAACATTCAGTACTTC
CASSQKALFGTGKNIQYF
>few|TRBJ1-1|14|TRBV28|TRBD1
TGTGCCAGCAGTTTGACAGGGGGAAACACTGAAGCTTTCTTT
CASSLTGGNTEAFF